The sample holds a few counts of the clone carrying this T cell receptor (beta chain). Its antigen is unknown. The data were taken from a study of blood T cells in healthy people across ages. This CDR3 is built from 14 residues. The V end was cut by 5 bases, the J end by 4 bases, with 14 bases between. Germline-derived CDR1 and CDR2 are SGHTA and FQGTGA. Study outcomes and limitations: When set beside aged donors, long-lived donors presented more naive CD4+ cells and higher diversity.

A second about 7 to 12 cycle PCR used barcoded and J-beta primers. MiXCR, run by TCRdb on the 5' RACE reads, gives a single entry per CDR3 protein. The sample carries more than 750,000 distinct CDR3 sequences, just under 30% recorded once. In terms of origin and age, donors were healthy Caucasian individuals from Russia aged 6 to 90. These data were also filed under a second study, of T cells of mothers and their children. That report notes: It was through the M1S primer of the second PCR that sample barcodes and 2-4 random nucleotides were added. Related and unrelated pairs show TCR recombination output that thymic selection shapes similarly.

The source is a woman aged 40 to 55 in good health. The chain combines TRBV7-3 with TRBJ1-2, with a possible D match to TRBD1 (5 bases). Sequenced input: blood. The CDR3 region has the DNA TGTGCCAGCAGCCCACAGCGGGGGGGCTATGGCTACACCTTC. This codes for CASSPQRGGYGYTF. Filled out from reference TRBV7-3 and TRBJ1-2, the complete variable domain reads GAGVSQTPSNKVTEKGKYVELRCDPISGHTALYWYRQSLGQGPEFLIYFQGTGAADDSGLPNDRFFAVRPEGSVSTLKIQRTERGDSAVYLCASSPQRGGYGYTFGSGTRLTVV.